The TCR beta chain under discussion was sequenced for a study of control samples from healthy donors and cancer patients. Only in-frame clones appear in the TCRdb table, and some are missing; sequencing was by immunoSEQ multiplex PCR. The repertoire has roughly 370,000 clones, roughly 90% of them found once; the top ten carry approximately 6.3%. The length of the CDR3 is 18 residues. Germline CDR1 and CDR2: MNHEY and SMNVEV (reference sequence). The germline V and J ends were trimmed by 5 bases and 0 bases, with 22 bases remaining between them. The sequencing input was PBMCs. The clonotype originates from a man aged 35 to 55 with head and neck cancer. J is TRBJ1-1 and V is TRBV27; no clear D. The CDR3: CASSGRVHRASVNTEAFF. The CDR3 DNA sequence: TGTGCCAGCAGTGGGCGGGTCCACAGAGCTAGCGTGAACACTGAAGCTTTCTTT.